This T cell receptor (beta chain) was profiled in a study of Tregs in tolerant kidney transplant recipients. Background on the study: Sorting of CD4+CD25+CD127- cells followed approximately 3-day belatacept mixed lymphocyte reactions, sometimes with roughly five-day graft donor restimulation.

Unmatched junction bases numbered 15, after V lost 5 bases and J lost 5 bases. CDR3 length: 16 amino acids. Germline assignment: CDR1 SGHKS and CDR2 YYEKEE (reference sequence). Concerning this clone itself: Its specificity is not known.

Generated by immunoSEQ multiplex PCR, the TCRdb table keeps only in-frame clones and is missing some. The repertoire holds 15,000 to 25,000 clones, with 50% to 70% as singletons. This TCR came from a human donor in good health. The sequenced sample consisted of Tregs from blood cultured with allogeneic cells. The V gene is TRBV5-5, the J gene TRBJ1-1, with 7 bases fitting TRBD1. The CDR3 coding sequence is TGTGCCAGCAGACCGACCAGGGGGAGAACGGGGACTGAAGCTTTCTTT. It specifies CASRPTRGRTGTEAFF.